Listed here are 13 T cell receptor beta chains from one sample, sequenced in a study of control samples from healthy donors and cancer patients. The repertoire was sequenced with immunoSEQ multiplex PCR; TCRdb's copy has only in-frame clones and lacks some. The table includes over 100,000 clones, approximately 91% detected once. The specimen was blood. These receptors all come from a man in his forties or fifties in good health.

V usage is TRBV2 and J usage is TRBJ2-7; possible D gene TRBD1, 6 bases. V was shortened by 10 bases and J by 5 bases, with 15 bases between the two germline ends. The germline V gene has CDR1 SNHLY and CDR2 FYNNEI. CDR3 length: 12 amino acids. In DNA form, the CDR3 reads TGTGCCACCAACAAACAGGGAGACGAGCAGTACTTC. As protein: CATNKQGDEQYF.

The V and J genes are TRBV2 and TRBJ1-2, with D possibly being TRBD1 (6 bases). The germline V gene encodes CDR1 SNHLY and CDR2 FYNNEI. V was clipped by 5 bases and J by 0 bases, with 10 bases between them. The CDR3 totals 14 residues. CDR3 bases: TGTGCCAGCAGTTCGGACAGCCCTAACTATGGCTACACCTTC. It specifies CASSSDSPNYGYTF.

The chain links TRBV19 to TRBJ1-2; TRBD1 aligns across 10 bases. Germline V gene lookup returns CDR1 LNHDA and CDR2 SQIVND (reference sequence). The J segment lost 6 bases and the V segment lost 3 bases, leaving 4 bases of the junction unmatched. This CDR3 is built from 14 residues. The CDR3 nucleotides read TGTGCCAGTAGTATGGGACAGGGGATGGATGGCTACACCTTC. Translating it yields CASSMGQGMDGYTF.

The chain combines TRBV19 with TRBJ1-5, with D hard to call. In germline, CDR1 is LNHDA, CDR2 SQIVND (reference sequence). V was pared by 4 bases and J by 3 bases, with 10 bases between. This CDR3 comprises 14 residues. The CDR3 region is CASSSSGNNQPQHF. The DNA of the CDR3 is TGTGCCAGTAGTAGTAGCGGTAACAATCAGCCCCAGCATTTT.

This chain connects TRBV7-9 to TRBJ2-1; no clear D gene. Trimming removed 8 bases from V and 5 bases from J, with 16 bases in between. Germline loops: CDR1 SEHNR, CDR2 FQNEAQ (reference sequence). The CDR3 covers 14 residues. The CDR3 nucleotides are TGTGCCAGCGGCATAGACCCTAGGGACAATGAGCAGTTCTTC. Amino acid sequence: CASGIDPRDNEQFF. Supplemented by reference TRBV7-9 and TRBJ2-1, the full variable domain reads DTGVSQNPRHKITKRGQNVTFRCDPISEHNRLYWYRQTLGQGPEFLTYFQNEAQLEKSRLLSDRFSAERPKGSFSTLEIQRTEQGDSAMYLCASGIDPRDNEQFFGPGTRLTVL.

The chain has TRBV6-6 and TRBJ1-4; TRBD1 might be the D (5 bases). Germline-derived CDR1 and CDR2 are MNHNY and SVGAGI (reference sequence). The CDR3 covers 14 residues. V lost 5 bases and J lost 3, with 10 bases in between. The CDR3 sequence: CASSPQVSNEKLFF. CDR3 coding DNA: TGTGCCAGCAGTCCACAGGTGTCTAATGAAAAACTGTTTTTT.

The genes are TRBV10-1 and TRBJ2-1, with 12 nucleotides matching TRBD2. This CDR3 contains 19 residues. The germline V gene encodes CDR1 WNHNN and CDR2 SYGVQD (reference sequence). V dropped 10 bases and J dropped 0; count of bases not matched to a gene: 16. CDR3 residues: CATLLPALAGGCSYNEQFF. The CDR3 nucleotides are TGCGCCACCCTCCTACCTGCACTAGCGGGGGGTTGCTCCTACAATGAGCAGTTCTTC.

The chain has TRBV28 and TRBJ2-3, with D possibly matching TRBD2 (5 bases). V dropped 5 bases and J dropped 1 base, with 7 bases sitting between them. Germline loops: CDR1 MDHEN, CDR2 SYDVKM. This CDR3 spans 13 amino acids. DNA of the CDR3: TGTGCCAGCAGTGAGCGGCGCACAGATACGCAGTATTTT. This codes for CASSERRTDTQYF.

The rearrangement joins TRBV20-1 to TRBJ1-2; D is perhaps TRBD1 (5 bases). The CDR3 has 11 residues. The germline gives CDR1 DFQATT, CDR2 SNEGSKA (reference sequence). Trimming left V 6 bases short and J 8 bases short, with 13 bases between. CDR3 bases: TGCAGTGCGGTTGCAGGGTACGGCTACACCTTC. Translation: CSAVAGYGYTF.

The chain is built from TRBV11-3 and TRBJ2-4; D unresolved. Trimming cost V 4 bases and J 0 bases, with 16 bases left between them. Germline lookup yields CDR1 SGHNT and CDR2 YENEEA. The length of the CDR3 is 17 residues. The CDR3 DNA reads as TGTGCCAGCAGCTCCGCGGCGAGAATTCTAGCCAAAAACATTCAGTACTTC. It codes for CASSSAARILAKNIQYF. Full variable domain (remainder filled in from reference TRBV11-3 and TRBJ2-4): EAGVVQSPRYKIIEKKQPVAFWCNPISGHNTLYWYLQNLGQGPELLIRYENEEAVDDSQLPKDRFSAERLKGVDSTLKIQPAELGDSAVYLCASSSAARILAKNIQYFGAGTRLSVL.

The J gene is TRBJ2-5, the V gene TRBV9; TRBD1 is a possible D gene (6 bases). This CDR3 is built from 15 residues. V lost 0 bases, J lost 2 bases, and 11 bases lay in between. Per the germline V gene, CDR1 is SGDLS and CDR2 is YYNGEE. Here the CDR3 reads CASSVDGQRQETQYF. CDR3 bases: TGTGCCAGCAGCGTAGATGGACAGAGACAAGAGACCCAGTACTTC. The full variable domain, its missing parts supplied by reference TRBV9 and TRBJ2-5, is DSGVTQTPKHLITATGQRVTLRCSPRSGDLSVYWYQQSLDQGLQFLIQYYNGEERAKGNILERFSAQQFPDLHSELNLSSLELGDSALYFCASSVDGQRQETQYFGPGTRLLVL.

The chain uses TRBV4-1 and TRBJ2-5, with D possibly TRBD2 on 7 matching bases. The V end was cut by 1 base, the J end by 5 bases, with 14 bases between. Germline V lookup: CDR1 MGHRA, CDR2 YSYEKL. The length of the CDR3 is 15 residues. The CDR3 loop is CASSQATGGFETQYF. Written as DNA, the CDR3 is TGCGCCAGCAGCCAAGCAACGGGGGGCTTTGAGACCCAGTACTTC.

The genes are TRBV2 and TRBJ1-1; weak D call: TRBD1 (6 bases). The germline CDR1 and CDR2 sequences are SNHLY and FYNNEI. Trimming cost V 10 bases and J 0 bases, with 21 bases left between them. CDR3 length: 16 residues. CDR3 amino acids: CAIALGLDRVNTEAFF. CDR3 in DNA: TGTGCCATAGCCCTGGGTCTGGACAGAGTGAACACTGAAGCTTTCTTT. Together with reference TRBV2 and TRBJ1-1, the CDR3 gives the full variable domain: EPEVTQTPSHQVTQMGQEVILRCVPISNHLYFYWYRQILGQKVEFLVSFYNNEISEKSEIFDDQFSVERPDGSNFTLKIRSTKLEDSAMYFCAIALGLDRVNTEAFFGQGTRLTVV.